These 9 T cell receptor beta chains originate from one sample sequenced in a study of identical twins. One entry per CDR3 protein, called by TCRdb with MiXCR from the 5' RACE reads. The sample includes approximately 410,000 distinct CDR3 sequences, roughly 18% of them seen just once. Sequencing input: naive T cells sorted from blood. These receptors all stem from a man aged 50 to 60 in good health.

At least ten counts were recorded for this clonotype. DNA for the CDR3: TGTGCCAGTAGACGGGGCCGAGGAGGGGAAAAACTGTTTTTT. Protein: CASRRGRGGEKLFF. V and J are TRBV19 and TRBJ1-4; TRBD1 is a possible D gene (5 bases). CDR1 is LNHDA and CDR2 is SQIVND in the germline V gene (reference sequence). The CDR3 has 14 residues. Trimming took 6 bases from V and 8 from J, leaving 16 bases between them. Combining the CDR3 with reference TRBV19 and TRBJ1-4 gives the whole variable domain DGGITQSPKYLFRKEGQNVTLSCEQNLNHDAMYWYRQDPGQGLRLIYYSQIVNDFQKGDIAEGYSVSREKKESFPLTVTSAQKNPTAFYLCASRRGRGGEKLFFGSGTQLSVL.

This clonotype occurred many times. The chain has TRBV20-1 and TRBJ2-7, with 12 bases matching TRBD2. Germline V CDR1 and CDR2: DFQATT, SNEGSKA (reference sequence). With 0 bases clipped from V and 4 bases from J, the junction kept 4 bases outside the gene matches. The CDR3 contains 15 residues. CDR3 sequence (DNA): TGCAGTGCTAGAGATCCCACTAGCGGGAGGTACGAGCAGTACTTC. The encoded protein is CSARDPTSGRYEQYF.

This clonotype was counted between two and nine times. V is TRBV7-3 and J is TRBJ2-3; TRBD2 matches 12 bases. The CDR3 totals 17 residues. From germline, CDR1 is SGHTA and CDR2 FQGTGA. The V gene end was trimmed by 2 bases and the J gene end by 2 bases; junction bases not matched to a gene: 5. Here the CDR3 reads CASSLSPSGRVTDTQYF. Here the CDR3 DNA reads TGTGCCAGCAGCTTATCCCCTAGCGGGAGGGTCACAGATACGCAGTATTTT.

This clonotype was counted a few times. The rearrangement links TRBV7-8 to TRBJ1-4; a weak D match, TRBD1 (5 bases). The ends were cut back, 1 base at V and 6 bases at J, with 15 bases in the middle. The CDR3 loop spans 16 amino acids. CDR1 and CDR2 (germline): SGHVS, FQNEAQ. The CDR3 loop reads CASSLGIGQGDEKLFF. The CDR3, as DNA: TGTGCCAGCAGCTTAGGTATCGGACAAGGGGATGAAAAACTGTTTTTT.

The chain joins TRBV27 to TRBJ2-1, with TRBD1 matching over 8 bases. Looked up from germline, CDR1 is MNHEY and CDR2 is SMNVEV (reference sequence). The trim removed 6 bases at V and 5 bases at J, leaving 9 bases unmatched. The CDR3 runs to 15 residues. CDR3 sequence (DNA): TGTGCCAGCAGCCGCGGGCAGGGGGCAAACAATGAGCAGTTCTTC. Protein product: CASSRGQGANNEQFF.

This clonotype was counted between two and nine times. In nucleotides, the CDR3 is TGCGCCAGCAGCCAAGGAGGACTAGCGCAACACAATGAGCAGTTCTTC. It yields the protein CASSQGGLAQHNEQFF. V and J are TRBV4-3 and TRBJ2-1, with 9 bases identical to TRBD2. CDR1 LGHNA and CDR2 YSLEER come from the germline V gene. J lost 5 bases, V lost 1 base, and 6 bases had no gene match. The CDR3 runs 16 residues.

This chain joins TRBV20-1 and TRBJ1-1; 7 nucleotides match TRBD1. Germline assignment: CDR1 DFQATT and CDR2 SNEGSKA (reference sequence). This CDR3 has 14 residues. After removal of 3 bases from V and 0 bases from J, the junction contained 4 bases not matched to a gene. The CDR3 nucleotides are TGCAGTGCTAGTGACGGACAGGTGAACACTGAAGCTTTCTTT. This translates into CSASDGQVNTEAFF.

This clonotype was seen at least ten times. The CDR3 nucleotides read TGCAGCGTAGAGGGACAGGGGCTCTACGAGCAGTACTTC. Translated: CSVEGQGLYEQYF. V is TRBV29-1 and J is TRBJ2-7; TRBD1 matches at 10 bases. Germline V lookup: CDR1 SQVTM, CDR2 ANQGSEA. This CDR3 region has 13 residues. Trimming removed 6 bases from V and 3 bases from J; junction bases left unmatched: 5.

The chain joins TRBV7-9 to TRBJ2-3; 9 bases are shared with TRBD1. This CDR3 is built from 15 residues. Germline trimming cut 5 bases from V and 7 bases from J; bases unmatched to any gene: 10. Germline V gene sequence: CDR1 SEHNR, CDR2 FQNEAQ (reference sequence). The CDR3 nucleotides are TGTGCCAGCAGCGGACGACAGGGGGAGTTAAATACGCAGTATTTT. It translates to CASSGRQGELNTQYF. The full variable domain, in which reference TRBV7-9 and TRBJ2-3 provide the parts outside the CDR3, is DTGVSQNPRHKITKRGQNVTFRCDPISEHNRLYWYRQTLGQGPEFLTYFQNEAQLEKSRLLSDRFSAERPKGSFSTLEIQRTEQGDSAMYLCASSGRQGELNTQYFGPGTRLTVL.